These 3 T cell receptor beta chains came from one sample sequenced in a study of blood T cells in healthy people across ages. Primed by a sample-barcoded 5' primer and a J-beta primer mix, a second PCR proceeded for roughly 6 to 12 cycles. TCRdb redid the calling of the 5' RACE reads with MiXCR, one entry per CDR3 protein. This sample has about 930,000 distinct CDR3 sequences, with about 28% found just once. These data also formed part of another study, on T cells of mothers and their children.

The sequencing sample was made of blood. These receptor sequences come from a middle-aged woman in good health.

Here the CDR3 DNA reads TGTGCCAGCAGCTTAGCCCCTAGCGGGGCGAACACCGGGGAGCTGTTTTTT. Its protein product is CASSLAPSGANTGELFF. This rearrangement joins TRBV7-2 to TRBJ2-2; TRBD2 agrees at 9 bases. The germline gives CDR1 SGHTA, CDR2 FQGNSA. The CDR3 loop spans 17 amino acids. V was pared by 0 bases and J by 0 bases, with 2 bases of the junction left unmatched. Full variable domain (outside the CDR3, taken from reference TRBV7-2 and TRBJ2-2): GAGVSQSPSNKVTEKGKDVELRCDPISGHTALYWYRQSLGQGLEFLIYFQGNSAPDKSGLPSDRFSAERTGGSVSTLTIQRTQQEDSAVYLCASSLAPSGANTGELFFGEGSRLTVL.

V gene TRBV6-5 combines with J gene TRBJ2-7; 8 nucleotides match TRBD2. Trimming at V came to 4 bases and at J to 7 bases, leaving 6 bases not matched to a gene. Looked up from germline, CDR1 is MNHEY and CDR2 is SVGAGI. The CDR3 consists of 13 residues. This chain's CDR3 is CASSSRGVGEQYF. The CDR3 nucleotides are TGTGCCAGCAGTTCGCGGGGGGTTGGGGAGCAGTACTTC.

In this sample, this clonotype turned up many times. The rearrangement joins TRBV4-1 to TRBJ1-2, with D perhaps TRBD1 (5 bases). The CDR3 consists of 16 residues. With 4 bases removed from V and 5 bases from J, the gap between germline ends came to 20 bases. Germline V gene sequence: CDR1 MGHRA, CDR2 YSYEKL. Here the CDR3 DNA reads TGCGCCAGCAGCCCGCCATCGCAGGGAGCTCTTTATGGCTACACCTTC. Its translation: CASSPPSQGALYGYTF.